This T cell receptor beta chain was recovered during a study of cytomegalovirus exposure and HLA in healthy donors. A remark on this clone: The same CDR3 is also encoded by other DNA sequences in this sample.

Germline V gene sequence: CDR1 MNHEY, CDR2 SMNVEV (reference sequence). The CDR3 runs 14 residues. The V and J ends lost 1 base and 5 bases, in that order; junction bases with no gene match: 2. The PCR employed 60 Vbeta primers together with 13 Jbeta primers. This table comes from immunoSEQ multiplex PCR, and its TCRdb copy is limited to in-frame clones, with some not included. Of about 200,000 clones in the sample, 75% to 85% are singletons; the top ten hold 5.5% to 7.5%. V is TRBV27 and J is TRBJ2-7, with 10 bases fitting TRBD2. Sequencing was performed on PBMCs. This receptor was obtained from a woman aged 45-65 years in good health and CMV-seropositive. The CDR3 DNA reads as TGTGCCAGCAGTTTATTAGCGGGGGGTAACGAGCAGTACTTC. This sequence encodes CASSLLAGGNEQYF.